This TCR beta chain was found in a study of T cell responses to AZD1222 COVID-19 vaccine. Findings and caveats of the study: Targeting of unmutated variant regions was reportedly seen in nearly half of spike-specific TCRs.

Using immunoSEQ multiplex PCR, the repertoire was profiled, and TCRdb retains in-frame clones only, with some absent. This table has over 70,000 clones, approximately 86% appearing once. Comments on this clone: Its antigen is unidentified.

The CDR3 is 15 residues long. The junction had 5 bases not matched to a gene; V was cut back by 0 bases and J by 5 bases. Looked up from germline, CDR1 is SGHRS and CDR2 is YFSETQ. The sequence derives from an adult in good health. The material was peripheral blood, obtained on day 0 of AZD1222 vaccination. V usage is TRBV5-1 and J usage is TRBJ1-1; 9 positions agree with TRBD1. The CDR3 coding sequence is TGCGCCAGCAGCTTGGAGGACAGGGGAGGTACTGAAGCTTTCTTT. It is translated as CASSLEDRGGTEAFF.